The next 3 T cell receptor beta chains were all read from a single sample in a study of control samples from healthy donors and cancer patients. The data were produced by immunoSEQ multiplex PCR, yet TCRdb's version contains in-frame clones alone and is incomplete. The table includes about 57,000 clones, about 91% detected once. Sequencing was performed on PBMCs. The receptor source for this set is a man aged 30 to 45 with colorectal cancer.

CDR3 sequence reads: CASSRGTDYNSPLHF. In DNA form, the CDR3 reads TGCGCCAGCAGCCGTGGGACAGACTATAATTCACCCCTCCACTTT. The rearrangement joins TRBV4-3 to TRBJ1-6; 7 positions agree with TRBD1. The CDR3 runs 15 residues. V shed 4 bases, J shed 3 bases, and the junction held 3 bases outside the gene matches. Germline V gene sequence: CDR1 LGHNA, CDR2 YSLEER.

V and J are TRBV24-1 and TRBJ2-3; D is undetermined. V lost 1 base and J 5 bases, leaving 3 bases between the germline ends. Germline CDR1 and CDR2: KGHDR and SFDVKD. The CDR3 consists of 12 residues. CDR3 in amino acids: CATSDLLDTQYF. CDR3 in DNA: TGTGCCACCAGTGATTTACTAGATACGCAGTATTTT.

DNA for the CDR3: TGTGCCAGCAGCTTCGGAAGAGGACTAGCGGGAGTTTACAATGAGCAGTTCTTC. It yields the protein CASSFGRGLAGVYNEQFF. This sequence joins TRBV11-2 and TRBJ2-1; 13 positions agree with TRBD2. This CDR3 has 18 amino acids. In germline, CDR1 is SGHAT, CDR2 FQNNGV. V gave up 3 bases and J gave up 4 bases; unmatched junction bases: 9.